These 7 T cell receptor beta chains were all obtained from the same sample, sequenced in a study of blood T cell repertoires in COVID-19 (dated by TCRdb to about 2020). Library preparation used the immunoSEQ multiplex PCR assay. TCRdb holds this immuneACCESS table with in-frame rearrangements only. Some clones are missing; in checked studies, unresolved V genes explain under half, and the rest has no known cause. The sample table records about 160,000 clones; 92% of these occur just once. The leading ten clones occupy roughly 5% of the sample. The material sequenced was peripheral blood. These TCRs come from a man aged 25 to 40 with COVID-19, enrolled during active disease.

Comment on this clone: A read error may produce the germline difference seen at one junction end. The sample holds other DNA sequences that translate to the same CDR3. V gene TRBV10-3 combines with J gene TRBJ1-5; no clear D. Germline CDR1 ENHRY, CDR2 SYGVKD. This CDR3 region has 15 residues. CDR3 bases: TGTGCCATCAGTGAGTCTGGCGGGAGTAATCAACCCCAGCATTTT. Translating gives CAISESGGSNQPQHF.

This sequence joins TRBV4-1 and TRBJ2-7; 7 bases fit TRBD2. Germline CDR1 reads MGHRA; CDR2 reads YSYEKL. The CDR3 runs to 18 residues. After removal of 1 base from V and 4 bases from J, the junction contained 16 bases not matched to a gene. The CDR3 sequence is CASSQGRSSGTTSYEQYF. The CDR3 DNA sequence: TGCGCCAGCAGCCAAGGGCGGAGTTCCGGGACTACATCTTACGAGCAGTACTTC.

In its sample, this clone was seen once. The chain combines TRBV6-5 with TRBJ1-4; possibly TRBD1 for D (5 bases). Germline V gene lookup returns CDR1 MNHEY and CDR2 SVGAGI. This CDR3 comprises 13 residues. Trimming stripped 5 bases from V and 15 bases from J, with 19 bases between. The CDR3 loop reads CASSPIRDSVMFF. The CDR3 DNA sequence: TGTGCCAGCAGTCCGATCAGGGACTCGGTTATGTTTTTT.

A single count supports this clone. This chain links TRBV4-3 with TRBJ1-2; D gene unclear. Trimming pared 0 bases from V and 3 bases from J, leaving 11 bases between. The CDR3 totals 15 residues. Looked up from germline, CDR1 is LGHNA and CDR2 is YSLEER. CDR3: CASSQDLKEDYGYTF. In DNA, the CDR3 is TGCGCCAGCAGCCAAGATCTGAAGGAGGACTATGGCTACACCTTC.

The V call is TRBV10-3, the J call TRBJ2-7; TRBD2 matches 10 bases. V shed 3 bases and J 3 bases; nucleotides not matched to a gene: 5. Germline V gene data show CDR1 as ENHRY and CDR2 as SYGVKD. The CDR3 has 15 amino acids. CDR3 region: CAISDRLAGVYEQYF. The CDR3, as DNA: TGTGCCATCAGTGATCGCCTAGCGGGAGTCTACGAGCAGTACTTC.

This rearrangement joins TRBV7-2 to TRBJ1-1; TRBD1 is a possible D gene (6 bases). Per germline, CDR1 SGHTA and CDR2 FQGNSA. This CDR3 region has 15 residues. V lost 0 bases and J lost 1, with 9 bases in between. CDR3 DNA sequence: TGTGCCAGCAGCTTAGCGGGACATGAGAACACTGAAGCTTTCTTT. Encoded protein: CASSLAGHENTEAFF.

The chain couples TRBV12-5 to TRBJ1-5, with TRBD1 as a possible D gene (6 bases). The CDR3 covers 18 residues. The germline V and J ends were trimmed by 0 bases and 2 bases, with 17 bases remaining between them. The germline V gene encodes CDR1 LGHNT and CDR2 FRNRAP. The CDR3 region is CASGLVQWGPAGNQPQHF. The CDR3 DNA is TGTGCTAGTGGTTTGGTACAATGGGGGCCCGCTGGCAATCAGCCCCAGCATTTT.